Listed below are T cell receptor beta chains from one sample, sequenced in a study of patients and donors after allogeneic stem cell transplantation. A single record per CDR3 protein comes from TCRdb applying MiXCR to the RT-PCR reads. The data contain some 960,000 distinct CDR3 sequences, more than 15% of them singletons. The sequencing input was blood, either unsorted or a sorted T cell fraction (not recorded which). These receptors came from a human donor who was either an allogeneic HSCT recipient or a stem cell or donor lymphocyte infusion donor (not recorded which). It is not recorded whose cells these are; they may come from a transplant donor. CDR3s include the opening cysteine and the closing phenylalanine or tryptophan. A D gene is named only where the DNA matches it firmly. Part of the rows lack a size; the others show once, few, many or a class for expanded clones.

clone size: NA; V gene: TRBV15; J gene: TRBJ1-2; D gene: NA; CDR3 DNA: TGTGCCACCAGCAGGACTACAACAGGGTTGGAGGGCTACACCTTC; CDR3 protein: CATSRTTTGLEGYTF
clone size: few; V gene: TRBV6-2/TRBV6-3; J gene: TRBJ2-4; D gene: NA; CDR3 DNA: TGTGCCAGCAGCCCCCCCGCTGTAATAGCCAAAAACATTCAGTACTTC; CDR3 protein: CASSPPAVIAKNIQYF
clone size: many; V gene: TRBV24-1; J gene: TRBJ2-5; D gene: TRBD1; CDR3 DNA: TGTGCCACCAGTGAGGGGGGACAGGGTGCCTTGAGGGAGACCCAGTACTTC; CDR3 protein: CATSEGGQGALRETQYF
clone size: NA; V gene: TRBV9; J gene: TRBJ1-5; D gene: NA; CDR3 DNA: TGTGCCAGCAGCGTAGGCGGACAGAGTTATCAGCCCCAGCATTTT; CDR3 protein: CASSVGGQSYQPQHF
clone size: NA; V gene: TRBV4-2; J gene: TRBJ2-3; D gene: TRBD1; CDR3 DNA: TGTGCCAGCAGCCAAGGTCGTGCTGTCGGGACAGCGAACACAGATACGCAGTATTTT; CDR3 protein: CASSQGRAVGTANTDTQYF
clone size: NA; V gene: TRBV29-1; J gene: TRBJ2-6; D gene: TRBD2; CDR3 DNA: TGCAGCGTTGTCGGGGGGACCGGGGCCAACGTCCTGACTTTC; CDR3 protein: CSVVGGTGANVLTF
clone size: NA; V gene: TRBV20-1; J gene: TRBJ2-7; D gene: TRBD1; CDR3 DNA: TGCAGTGCTGGCCGGGACAGGGGGTGGGAGCAGTACTTC; CDR3 protein: CSAGRDRGWEQYF
clone size: few; V gene: TRBV5-1; J gene: TRBJ2-1; D gene: TRBD2; CDR3 DNA: TGCGCCAGCAGCTTGTTTGGCGGACTAGCGGGGGGGTCCTACAATGAGCAGTTCTTC; CDR3 protein: CASSLFGGLAGGSYNEQFF
clone size: few; V gene: TRBV20-1; J gene: TRBJ2-3; D gene: NA; CDR3 DNA: TGCAGTGCCGTAAAGAGCACAGATACGCAGTATTTT; CDR3 protein: CSAVKSTDTQYF
clone size: NA; V gene: TRBV21-1; J gene: TRBJ2-1; D gene: NA; CDR3 DNA: TGTGCCAGCATAGGCGGGGGGTCCCTTGGGCACTTAGTCTCCTACAATGAGCAGTTCTTC; CDR3 protein: CASIGGGSLGHLVSYNEQFF
clone size: few; V gene: TRBV12-3/TRBV12-4; J gene: TRBJ2-1; D gene: NA; CDR3 DNA: TGTGCCAGCACCGGTCCGAACTCATTAACCGCGGGTGAGCAGTTCTTC; CDR3 protein: CASTGPNSLTAGEQFF
clone size: many; V gene: TRBV24-1; J gene: TRBJ2-1; D gene: TRBD2; CDR3 DNA: TGTGCCACCAGTGATTCTAGCGGGGGGCCCTACAATGAGCAGTTCTTC; CDR3 protein: CATSDSSGGPYNEQFF
clone size: many; V gene: TRBV5-1; J gene: TRBJ2-1; D gene: TRBD2; CDR3 DNA: TGCGCCAGCAGCTTGGATCCGTTGACGCGGGGGAATGAGCAGTTCTTC; CDR3 protein: CASSLDPLTRGNEQFF
clone size: NA; V gene: TRBV27; J gene: TRBJ2-1; D gene: NA; CDR3 DNA: TGTGCCAACCCGGGACACATCAATGAGCAGTTCTTC; CDR3 protein: CANPGHINEQFF
clone size: few; V gene: TRBV11-2; J gene: TRBJ2-7; D gene: NA; CDR3 DNA: TGTGCCAGCAGCTTAGAGTCGGGAAGACAGGAGCAGTACTTC; CDR3 protein: CASSLESGRQEQYF
clone size: NA; V gene: TRBV6-7; J gene: TRBJ2-2; D gene: NA; CDR3 DNA: TGTGCCAGCACCTTAAAGGGTCGTGGGGAGCTGTTTTTT; CDR3 protein: CASTLKGRGELFF
clone size: few; V gene: TRBV10-3; J gene: TRBJ2-2; D gene: NA; CDR3 DNA: TGTGCCATCAGTGAGGACAACCTCAACACCGGGGAGCTGTTTTTT; CDR3 protein: CAISEDNLNTGELFF
clone size: few; V gene: TRBV9; J gene: TRBJ1-2; D gene: TRBD1; CDR3 DNA: TGTGCCAGCAGCTCGGGAACACAGGGGAAATACGGCTACACCTTC; CDR3 protein: CASSSGTQGKYGYTF
clone size: few; V gene: TRBV20-1; J gene: TRBJ2-1; D gene: NA; CDR3 DNA: TGCAGTGCTACCGGGCAGGGACCCACATACGGTGAGCAGTTCTTC; CDR3 protein: CSATGQGPTYGEQFF
clone size: few; V gene: TRBV15; J gene: TRBJ1-6; D gene: NA; CDR3 DNA: TGTGCCACCAGCAGCCGCCGGGGGGCTGATTCACCCCTCCACTTT; CDR3 protein: CATSSRRGADSPLHF
clone size: few; V gene: TRBV5-1; J gene: TRBJ1-5; D gene: TRBD1; CDR3 DNA: TGCGCCAGCAGCCCGGGACAGGGGGCGAGCAATCAGCCCCAGCATTTT; CDR3 protein: CASSPGQGASNQPQHF
clone size: few; V gene: TRBV20-1; J gene: TRBJ2-1; D gene: NA; CDR3 DNA: TGCAGTGCTAGAGATTGGCAGCGCCACCTCAATGAGCAGTTCTTC; CDR3 protein: CSARDWQRHLNEQFF
clone size: few; V gene: TRBV24-1; J gene: TRBJ2-5; D gene: NA; CDR3 DNA: TGTGCCACCAGTGACCCGACAGCCCAAGAGACCCAGTACTTC; CDR3 protein: CATSDPTAQETQYF
clone size: few; V gene: TRBV12-3/TRBV12-4; J gene: TRBJ1-1; D gene: TRBD1; CDR3 DNA: TGTGCCAGCAGACCCGGGACAGGGAGGATGAACACTGAAGCTTTCTTT; CDR3 protein: CASRPGTGRMNTEAFF
clone size: NA; V gene: TRBV4-1; J gene: TRBJ2-7; D gene: TRBD2; CDR3 DNA: TGCGCCAGCAGCCAAGATCGGTCTAGCGGAGTGTACGAGCAGTACTTC; CDR3 protein: CASSQDRSSGVYEQYF
clone size: few; V gene: TRBV12-3/TRBV12-4; J gene: TRBJ2-1; D gene: NA; CDR3 DNA: TGTGCCAGCAGTTCCCCAAGAGTCCCCTACAATGAGCAGTTCTTC; CDR3 protein: CASSSPRVPYNEQFF
clone size: many; V gene: TRBV18; J gene: TRBJ2-1; D gene: TRBD1; CDR3 DNA: TGTGCCAGCTCACCCCGGGACAGCTCCTACAATGAGCAGTTCTTC; CDR3 protein: CASSPRDSSYNEQFF
clone size: NA; V gene: TRBV5-1; J gene: TRBJ2-1; D gene: TRBD2; CDR3 DNA: TGCGCCAGCAGGGCTAAAGGGACTAGCGGGGGTCTAAATGAGCAGTTCTTC; CDR3 protein: CASRAKGTSGGLNEQFF
clone size: NA; V gene: TRBV4-3; J gene: TRBJ2-5; D gene: TRBD2; CDR3 DNA: TGCGCCAGCAGCCAAGATTCGGGGGGACGAGAGACCCAGTACTTC; CDR3 protein: CASSQDSGGRETQYF
clone size: many; V gene: TRBV20-1; J gene: TRBJ2-2; D gene: NA; CDR3 DNA: TGCAGTGCTCCGCGGGGACGGATGACCGGGGAGCTGTTTTTT; CDR3 protein: CSAPRGRMTGELFF
clone size: NA; V gene: TRBV10-2; J gene: TRBJ1-2; D gene: TRBD1; CDR3 DNA: TGCGCCAGCAGTGAGTCGGGACAGGGGAACTATGGCTACACCTTC; CDR3 protein: CASSESGQGNYGYTF
clone size: few; V gene: TRBV20-1; J gene: TRBJ2-3; D gene: NA; CDR3 DNA: TGCAGTGCTCTTAGACAGTACACAGATACGCAGTATTTT; CDR3 protein: CSALRQYTDTQYF